The 27 T cell receptor beta chains listed next were all sequenced from one sample in a study of sequential checkpoint blockade in melanoma. Profiled with immunoSEQ multiplex PCR; TCRdb holds only in-frame clones, not every one. The sample carries 34,000 or so clones, 82% recorded once. The treatment denotes: randomized to nivolumab then ipilimumab (arm A) or the reverse (arm B). This material consisted of CD8+ T cells sorted from blood (inferred from file names), taken from a patient given nivolumab and ipilimumab in sequence. The receptors here all came from a human donor with melanoma.

The V call is TRBV4-2, the J call TRBJ2-7, with TRBD1 matching over 10 bases. V dropped 4 bases and J dropped 0; count of bases not matched to a gene: 6. Germline V gene sequence: CDR1 LGHNA, CDR2 YNFKEQ. The CDR3 totals 16 residues. This CDR3 is CASSRGTGVYSYEQYF. Here the CDR3 DNA reads TGTGCCAGCAGCCGAGGGACAGGGGTTTACTCCTACGAGCAGTACTTC.

Here the CDR3 reads CASSPTTSGYNEQFF. CDR3 coding DNA: TGTGCCAGCTCACCTACCACTAGCGGATACAATGAGCAGTTCTTC. The chain carries TRBV18 and TRBJ2-1, with 8 nucleotides matching TRBD2. CDR3 length: 15 amino acids. V dropped 3 bases and J dropped 4; count of bases not matched to a gene: 5. From germline, CDR1 is KGHSH and CDR2 LQKENI. Variable domain in full (rest from reference TRBV18 and TRBJ2-1): NAGVMQNPRHLVRRRGQEARLRCSPMKGHSHVYWYRQLPEEGLKFMVYLQKENIIDESGMPKERFSAEFPKEGPSILRIQQVVRGDSAAYFCASSPTTSGYNEQFFGPGTRLTVL.

J is TRBJ2-1 and V is TRBV10-1; the match to TRBD2 covers 15 bases. Trimming at V came to 6 bases and at J to 5 bases, leaving 8 bases not matched to a gene. Per the germline V gene, CDR1 is WNHNN and CDR2 is SYGVQD (reference sequence). The CDR3 covers 17 residues. The CDR3 DNA is TGCGCCAGCAGCCCGGGACTAGCGGGGGGCCGCCACAATGAGCAGTTCTTC. As protein: CASSPGLAGGRHNEQFF.

The chain couples TRBV7-2 to TRBJ1-2; D is ambiguous. CDR3 length: 13 amino acids. Germline CDR1 reads SGHTA; CDR2 reads FQGNSA. The ends were cut back, 1 base at V and 3 bases at J, with 6 bases in the middle. CDR3 protein: CASSLVEDYGYTF. CDR3 bases: TGTGCCAGCAGCTTAGTAGAGGACTATGGCTACACCTTC.

Only one count was recorded for this clone. The V call is TRBV5-8, the J call TRBJ2-1; 12 bases fit TRBD2. The CDR3 sequence is 18 residues long. With V trimmed by 7 bases and J by 0 bases, 11 bases remained unmatched. Per the germline V gene, CDR1 is SGHTS and CDR2 is YDEGEE. CDR3 loop: CASLGLAGDSSSYNEQFF. In DNA, the CDR3 is TGTGCCAGCTTGGGACTAGCGGGTGACTCTAGCTCCTACAATGAGCAGTTCTTC.

This clone was counted a single time. The chain employs TRBV30 and TRBJ1-2, with D hard to call. The CDR3 totals 14 residues. V lost 1 base to trimming and J lost 3 bases, with 12 bases between them. CDR1 GTSNPN and CDR2 SVGIG come from the germline V gene (reference sequence). CDR3 in DNA: TGTGCCTGGAGTGAAGTCAGGCCTCACTATGGCTACACCTTC. It is translated as CAWSEVRPHYGYTF. Variable domain in full (rest from reference TRBV30 and TRBJ1-2): SQTIHQWPATLVQPVGSPLSLECTVEGTSNPNLYWYRQAAGRGLQLLFYSVGIGQISSEVPQNLSASRPQDRQFILSSKKLLLSDSGFYLCAWSEVRPHYGYTFGSGTRLTVV.

The chain recombines TRBV28 with TRBJ2-1; TRBD1 matches at 8 bases. The CDR3 spans 15 residues. Germline V gene lookup returns CDR1 MDHEN and CDR2 SYDVKM. J was trimmed by 4 bases and V by 5 bases; bases with no gene match: 7. The CDR3 coding sequence is TGTGCCAGCAGTCCCGACAGGGGAGCGTACAATGAGCAGTTCTTC. Protein: CASSPDRGAYNEQFF.

The rearrangement uses TRBV5-6 and TRBJ2-5; unclear D gene. V gave up 3 bases and J gave up 1 base, with 7 bases separating them. The CDR3 runs to 13 residues. Germline V CDR1 and CDR2: SGHDT, YYEEEE. The CDR3 DNA reads as TGTGCCAGCAGCTGGGCCTTCCAAGAGACCCAGTACTTC. It codes for CASSWAFQETQYF.

This clone has more than one count but fewer than ten. This chain joins TRBV28 and TRBJ1-5, with 11 bases matching TRBD1. Germline assignment: CDR1 MDHEN and CDR2 SYDVKM. The CDR3 is 14 residues long. Trimming cost V 4 bases and J 6 bases; bases outside gene matches: 2. The CDR3: CASSWTGGVQPQHF. Here the CDR3 DNA reads TGTGCCAGCAGTTGGACAGGGGGCGTTCAGCCCCAGCATTTT.

The chain combines TRBV30 with TRBJ1-5, with 7 bases fitting TRBD1. Germline V gene sequence: CDR1 GTSNPN, CDR2 SVGIG (reference sequence). Trimming removed 1 base from V and 5 bases from J; junction bases left unmatched: 2. The CDR3 has 13 residues. The CDR3 region has the DNA TGTGCCTGGAGTGGTCAGGGGGATCAGCCCCAGCATTTT. This translates into CAWSGQGDQPQHF. The full variable domain, in which reference TRBV30 and TRBJ1-5 provide the parts outside the CDR3, is SQTIHQWPATLVQPVGSPLSLECTVEGTSNPNLYWYRQAAGRGLQLLFYSVGIGQISSEVPQNLSASRPQDRQFILSSKKLLLSDSGFYLCAWSGQGDQPQHFGDGTRLSIL.

The chain uses TRBV30 and TRBJ2-7; the match to TRBD1 covers 10 bases. The germline gives CDR1 GTSNPN, CDR2 SVGIG (reference sequence). The trim removed 1 base at V and 3 bases at J, leaving 6 bases unmatched. The CDR3 covers 15 residues. The CDR3 region has the DNA TGTGCCTGGAGTGGACAGGGGGCGAGACTCTACGAGCAGTACTTC. This codes for CAWSGQGARLYEQYF.

The V call is TRBV13, the J call TRBJ2-1, with D perhaps matching TRBD2 (5 bases). Trimming took off 6 bases at V and 10 bases at J, with 13 bases between the two ends. Germline lookup yields CDR1 PRHDT and CDR2 FYEKMQ (reference sequence). The CDR3 sequence is 12 residues long. CDR3 region: CASRVPTGEQFF. In DNA, the CDR3 is TGTGCCAGCAGGGTCCCGACGGGGGAGCAGTTCTTC. Using reference TRBV13 and TRBJ2-1 for the parts outside the CDR3, the full variable domain is AAGVIQSPRHLIKEKRETATLKCYPIPRHDTVYWYQQGPGQDPQFLISFYEKMQSDKGSIPDRFSAQQFSDYHSELNMSSLELGDSALYFCASRVPTGEQFFGPGTRLTVL.

The chain is built from TRBV27 and TRBJ1-1, with 7 positions matching TRBD1. Per germline, CDR1 MNHEY and CDR2 SMNVEV (reference sequence). The CDR3 spans 15 residues. The J segment lost 2 bases and the V segment lost 1 base, leaving 4 bases of the junction unmatched. The CDR3 loop is CASSLLGTVNTEAFF. The CDR3 DNA is TGTGCCAGCAGTTTATTAGGGACAGTCAACACTGAAGCTTTCTTT.

The chain uses TRBV28 and TRBJ1-1, with D tentatively TRBD1 (6 bases). Trimming pared 5 bases from V and 4 bases from J, leaving 14 bases between. CDR3 length: 14 amino acids. Germline assignment: CDR1 MDHEN and CDR2 SYDVKM. The CDR3 coding sequence is TGTGCCAGCAGTATCCAACAGGGTTCCACTGAAGCTTTCTTT. This codes for CASSIQQGSTEAFF.

This sequence joins TRBV4-3 and TRBJ2-1; unclear D gene. This CDR3 spans 14 amino acids. Germline V lookup: CDR1 LGHNA, CDR2 YSLEER. V dropped 1 base and J dropped 2 bases, with 6 bases sitting between them. CDR3 region: CASSQGQTYNEQFF. CDR3 in DNA: TGCGCCAGCAGCCAAGGGCAGACCTACAATGAGCAGTTCTTC.

For the CDR3, the DNA is TGCAGCGTTGTTAGGGGTATAACTTTCTTT. Translating gives CSVVRGITFF. V gene TRBV29-1 combines with J gene TRBJ1-1; D is perhaps TRBD1 (5 bases). V was shortened by 4 bases and J by 12 bases, with 12 bases between the two germline ends. This CDR3 region has 10 residues. Germline V gene lookup returns CDR1 SQVTM and CDR2 ANQGSEA.

This sequence joins TRBV5-1 and TRBJ2-1, with 7 bases aligning to TRBD1. Unmatched junction bases numbered 1, after V lost 7 bases and J lost 3 bases. Per the germline V gene, CDR1 is SGHRS and CDR2 is YFSETQ. The CDR3 has 12 residues. This CDR3 reads CASQGVYNEQFF. Written as DNA, the CDR3 is TGCGCCAGCCAGGGGGTCTACAATGAGCAGTTCTTC.

Written as DNA, the CDR3 is TGTGCCAGCAGTCGGGTAGCTAATGAAAAACTGTTTTTT. The encoded protein is CASSRVANEKLFF. V usage is TRBV28 and J usage is TRBJ1-4; D gene unclear. The CDR3 is 13 residues long. Trimming stripped 5 bases from V and 3 bases from J, with 7 bases between. CDR1 MDHEN and CDR2 SYDVKM come from the germline V gene.

Only one count was recorded for this clone. The chain uses TRBV19 and TRBJ1-3, with 8 bases lining up with TRBD1. Losses at the gene ends were 7 bases for V and 3 bases for J; bases not matched to a gene: 14. The V gene's germline CDR1 is LNHDA and CDR2 SQIVND (reference sequence). There are 17 residues in the CDR3. CDR3 residues: CASTFTGTGFDGNTIYF. CDR3 nucleotides: TGTGCCAGTACCTTTACGGGGACAGGCTTTGATGGAAACACCATATATTTT.

CDR3 amino acids: CASRPDRVYGYTF. In DNA form, the CDR3 reads TGTGCCAGCAGGCCGGACAGGGTATATGGCTACACCTTC. The rearrangement links TRBV6-1 to TRBJ1-2; 8 bases agree with TRBD1. Germline CDR1 is MNHNS and CDR2 is SASEGT. V lost 6 bases, J lost 5 bases, and 5 bases stayed unmatched. The CDR3 covers 13 residues.

The chain links TRBV2 to TRBJ1-3, with 8 bases that match TRBD1. This CDR3 contains 14 residues. V trimming: 6 bases; J trimming: 4 bases; junction bases outside the gene matches: 5. In germline, CDR1 is SNHLY, CDR2 FYNNEI. The CDR3 spells CASSYRGSGNTIYF. CDR3 DNA sequence: TGTGCCAGCAGCTACAGGGGGTCCGGAAACACCATATATTTT.

The rearrangement joins TRBV7-9 to TRBJ2-1; 10 nucleotides agree with TRBD2. Trimming removed 5 bases from V and 2 bases from J; junction bases left unmatched: 9. The CDR3 sequence is 17 residues long. The germline gives CDR1 SEHNR, CDR2 FQNEAQ (reference sequence). Here the CDR3 reads CASSPYPTSGPYNEQFF. As DNA, the CDR3 is TGTGCCAGCAGCCCATACCCGACTAGCGGGCCCTACAATGAGCAGTTCTTC.

Of note for this clone: The junction differs from germline at one of its ends, possibly a read error. The V call is TRBV7-9, the J call TRBJ1-1; 7 positions agree with TRBD1. This CDR3 has 12 amino acids. CDR1 and CDR2 from the germline V gene are SEHNR and FQNEAQ (reference sequence). CDR3 amino acids: CASSLEGQLCVF. The CDR3 DNA reads TGTGCCAGCAGCTTAGAGGGACAGCTGTGCGTCTTT.

V usage is TRBV2 and J usage is TRBJ2-2; TRBD1 agrees at 7 bases. This CDR3 region has 15 residues. The J segment lost 1 base and the V segment lost 5 bases, leaving 4 bases of the junction unmatched. Germline CDR1 SNHLY, CDR2 FYNNEI. The CDR3 DNA follows: TGTGCCAGCAGTAAACAGGGGTGGAACACCGGGGAGCTGTTTTTT. Its protein is CASSKQGWNTGELFF. Full variable domain (remainder filled in from reference TRBV2 and TRBJ2-2): EPEVTQTPSHQVTQMGQEVILRCVPISNHLYFYWYRQILGQKVEFLVSFYNNEISEKSEIFDDQFSVERPDGSNFTLKIRSTKLEDSAMYFCASSKQGWNTGELFFGEGSRLTVL.

The rearrangement links TRBV30 to TRBJ1-1, with D maybe TRBD1 (6 bases). The V gene lost 0 bases and the J gene lost 4 bases, with 9 bases spanning the gap. Germline V CDR1 and CDR2: GTSNPN, SVGIG (reference sequence). The CDR3 loop spans 13 amino acids. Written as DNA, the CDR3 is TGTGCCTGGAGTGTTACAGGGAGCACTGAAGCTTTCTTT. Amino acids: CAWSVTGSTEAFF.

This chain connects TRBV6-6 to TRBJ2-7, with 9 bases aligning to TRBD1. This CDR3 has 14 amino acids. V was pared by 6 bases and J by 7 bases, with 10 bases of the junction left unmatched. Germline V gives CDR1 MNHNY, CDR2 SVGAGI (reference sequence). CDR3 loop: CASSTGQGPSEQYF. The CDR3 region has the DNA TGTGCCAGCAGCACGGGACAGGGCCCCTCGGAGCAGTACTTC.

This clone was counted between two and nine times. The chain employs TRBV7-9 and TRBJ2-1, with no clear D. The germline gives CDR1 SEHNR, CDR2 FQNEAQ (reference sequence). V shed 9 bases and J shed 10 bases, with 16 bases lying between them. This CDR3 has 12 residues. The CDR3 DNA follows: TGTGCCAGGGATCGCCTAGATAACGAGCAGTTCTTC. This codes for CARDRLDNEQFF.